This T cell receptor beta chain was identified during a study of OX40 agonist ivuxolimab in advanced cancers. As for the study in general: Patients were treated with intravenous ivuxolimab, dosed at 0.01 to 10 mg/kg and infused every 2 weeks. Treatment received earlier with anti-PD-1, anti-PD-L1 or anti-CTLA-4 agents was allowed, and less than 45% had some.

With respect to this clone: Its antigen is unknown.

Produced via immunoSEQ multiplex PCR; TCRdb's table is partial and in-frame only. The repertoire holds 45,000 to 60,000 clones, with nearly 85% as singletons. Germline V CDR1 and CDR2: WSHSY, SAAADI. V was clipped by 7 bases and J by 10 bases, with 19 bases between them. This CDR3 contains 13 residues. Study findings and constraints: Expanded peripheral T-cell antigen specificity went undetermined. Some nonresponders also had low normalized T-cell clonal expansion.

The specimen was CD4+ or CD8+ T cells sorted from blood, collected in a trial of the OX40 agonist ivuxolimab. The sequence was collected from an adult with an advanced solid tumor such as melanoma, head and neck, liver or kidney cancer. The chain couples TRBV10-2 to TRBJ1-1, with D hard to call. As DNA, the CDR3 is TGCGCCAGCATCGGACCCCTCACCTTAGGAGCTTTCTTT. It specifies CASIGPLTLGAFF.